Shown below are 4 T cell receptor beta chains from a single sample sequenced in a study of response to subunit inactivated influenza vaccine. TCRdb re-analysed the RT-PCR reads in MiXCR, keeping a single row per CDR3 protein. The sample lists around 570,000 distinct CDR3 sequences, 11% occurring once. Another study also made use of these data, one on T cells expressing NK-cell markers. That source adds: 5'RACE template switching built TCR beta cDNA with unique molecular identifiers.

Sequenced here: PBMCs from blood, sampled on the day of vaccination. The receptors were gathered from a middle-aged man who received an inactivated influenza vaccine.

This clonotype was seen a handful of times. The chain combines TRBV12-3 or TRBV12-4 with TRBJ2-3, with 7 bases matching TRBD2. V gave up 5 bases and J gave up 3 bases; unmatched junction bases: 11. This CDR3 spans 16 amino acids. The CDR3, as DNA: TGTGCCAGCAGTGCCCTGGGCGGGAGCTTTACAGATACGCAGTATTTT. This sequence encodes CASSALGGSFTDTQYF.

As regards this clonotype: A read error may be the cause here, since a much bigger clone is one base away. The chain couples TRBV3-1 to TRBJ2-1; perhaps TRBD1 as D (5 bases). Germline CDR1 reads LGHDT; CDR2 reads YNNKEL (reference sequence). This CDR3 has 16 amino acids. V was cut by 4 bases and J by 4 bases, with 17 bases left in between. In DNA form, the CDR3 reads TGTGCCAGCAGCCCAGGGCGACACCTTGATTACAATGAGCAGTTCTTC. Translated, it gives CASSPGRHLDYNEQFF.

J is TRBJ1-1 and V is TRBV6-2 or TRBV6-3; the D is unclear. The germline V gene has CDR1 MNHEY and CDR2 SVGEGT. V was trimmed by 0 bases and J by 6 bases, leaving 8 bases between them. This CDR3 has 13 amino acids. CDR3 nucleotide sequence: TGTGCCAGCAGTTACTCGATGGTTGCTGAAGCTTTCTTT. Its protein is CASSYSMVAEAFF.

The V and J genes are TRBV7-9 and TRBJ2-1; D is ambiguous. Trimming shortened V by 1 base and J by 4 bases, and 8 bases separated the two germline ends. This CDR3 has 14 amino acids. Germline V gene lookup returns CDR1 SEHNR and CDR2 FQNEAQ (reference sequence). The CDR3 coding sequence is TGTGCCAGCAGCTTAGTTGCGCTTTACAATGAGCAGTTCTTC. It translates to CASSLVALYNEQFF.